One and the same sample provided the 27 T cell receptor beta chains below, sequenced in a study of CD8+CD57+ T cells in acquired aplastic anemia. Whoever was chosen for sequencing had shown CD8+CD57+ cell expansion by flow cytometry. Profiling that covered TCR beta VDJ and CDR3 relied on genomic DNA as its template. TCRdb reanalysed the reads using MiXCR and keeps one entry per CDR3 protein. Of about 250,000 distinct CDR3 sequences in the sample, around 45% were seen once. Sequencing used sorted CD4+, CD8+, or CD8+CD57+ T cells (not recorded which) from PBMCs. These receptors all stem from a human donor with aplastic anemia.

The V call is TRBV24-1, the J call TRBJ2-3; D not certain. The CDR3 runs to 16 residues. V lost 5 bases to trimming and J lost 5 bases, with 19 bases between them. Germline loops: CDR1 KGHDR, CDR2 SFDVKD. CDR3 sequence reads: CATSAPTGVIGDTQYF. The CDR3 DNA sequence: TGTGCCACCAGTGCCCCGACGGGCGTCATCGGAGATACGCAGTATTTT.

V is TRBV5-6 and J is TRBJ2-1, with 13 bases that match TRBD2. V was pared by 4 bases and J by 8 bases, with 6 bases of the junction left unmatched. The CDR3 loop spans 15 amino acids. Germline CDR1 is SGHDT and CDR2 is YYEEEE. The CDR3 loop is CASSLGLAGADEQFF. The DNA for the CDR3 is TGTGCCAGCAGCCTAGGACTAGCGGGAGCGGATGAGCAGTTCTTC.

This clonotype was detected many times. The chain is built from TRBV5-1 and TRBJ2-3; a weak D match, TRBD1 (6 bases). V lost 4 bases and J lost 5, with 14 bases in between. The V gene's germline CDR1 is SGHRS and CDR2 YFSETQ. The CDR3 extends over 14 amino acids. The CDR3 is CASSPDAQGDTQYF. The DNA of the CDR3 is TGCGCCAGCAGCCCTGACGCACAGGGAGATACGCAGTATTTT.

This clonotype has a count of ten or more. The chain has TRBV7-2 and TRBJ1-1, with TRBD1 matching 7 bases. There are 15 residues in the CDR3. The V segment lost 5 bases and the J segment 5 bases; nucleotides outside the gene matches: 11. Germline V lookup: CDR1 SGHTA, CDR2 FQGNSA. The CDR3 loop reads CASSPSLTGQTEAFF. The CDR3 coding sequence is TGTGCCAGCAGCCCTTCCTTAACGGGACAGACTGAAGCTTTCTTT.

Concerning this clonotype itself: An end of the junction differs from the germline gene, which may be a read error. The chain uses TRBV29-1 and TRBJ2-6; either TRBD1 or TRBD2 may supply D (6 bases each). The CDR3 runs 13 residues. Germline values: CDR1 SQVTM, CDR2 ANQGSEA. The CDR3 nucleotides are TGCAGCGTTACCTCAAGGGGGGCTAACACTGAAGCTTTC. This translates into CSVTSRGANTEAF.

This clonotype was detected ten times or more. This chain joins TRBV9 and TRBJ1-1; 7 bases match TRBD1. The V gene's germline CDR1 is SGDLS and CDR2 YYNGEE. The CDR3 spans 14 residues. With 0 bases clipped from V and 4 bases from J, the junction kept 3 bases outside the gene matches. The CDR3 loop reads CASSVGSGGTEAFF. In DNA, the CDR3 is TGTGCCAGCAGCGTAGGTTCAGGGGGCACTGAAGCTTTCTTT.

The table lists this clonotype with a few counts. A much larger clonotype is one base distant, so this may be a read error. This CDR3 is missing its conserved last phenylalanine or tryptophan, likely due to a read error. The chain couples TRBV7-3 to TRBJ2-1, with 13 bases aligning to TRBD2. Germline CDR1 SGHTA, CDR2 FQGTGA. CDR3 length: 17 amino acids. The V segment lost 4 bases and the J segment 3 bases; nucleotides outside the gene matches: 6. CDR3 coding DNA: TGTGCCAGCAGCTCCCGGACTAGCGGGAGATTCTACAATGAGCAGTTCTCC. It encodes CASSSRTSGRFYNEQFS.

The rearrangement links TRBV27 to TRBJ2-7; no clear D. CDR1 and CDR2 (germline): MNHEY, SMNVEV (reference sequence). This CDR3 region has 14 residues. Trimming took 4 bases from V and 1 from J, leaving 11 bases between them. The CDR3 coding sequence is TGTGCCAGCAGTTCGTTAAAGGATTCCTACGAGCAGTACTTC. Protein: CASSSLKDSYEQYF.

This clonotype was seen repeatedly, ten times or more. CDR3 sequence (DNA): TGTGCCAGCAGCTTGGGGCTCCTGGATGAGCAGTTCTTC. Its translation: CASSLGLLDEQFF. V and J are TRBV5-4 and TRBJ2-1; D is undetermined. Trimming took 0 bases from V and 8 from J, leaving 9 bases between them. Germline V gives CDR1 SGHNT, CDR2 YYREEE (reference sequence). This CDR3 has 13 residues.

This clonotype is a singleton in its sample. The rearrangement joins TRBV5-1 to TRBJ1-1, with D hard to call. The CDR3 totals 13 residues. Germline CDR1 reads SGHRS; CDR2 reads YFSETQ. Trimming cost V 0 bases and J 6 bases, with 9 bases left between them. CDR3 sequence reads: CASSLEGVAEAFF. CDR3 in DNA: TGCGCCAGCAGCTTGGAGGGCGTGGCTGAAGCTTTCTTT.

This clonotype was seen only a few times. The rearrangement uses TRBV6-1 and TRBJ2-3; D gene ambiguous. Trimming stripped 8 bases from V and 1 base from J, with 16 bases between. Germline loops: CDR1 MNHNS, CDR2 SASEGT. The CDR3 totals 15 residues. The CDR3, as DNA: TGTGCCAGCCAAGCTCAGACGGAACGCACAGATACGCAGTATTTT. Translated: CASQAQTERTDTQYF.

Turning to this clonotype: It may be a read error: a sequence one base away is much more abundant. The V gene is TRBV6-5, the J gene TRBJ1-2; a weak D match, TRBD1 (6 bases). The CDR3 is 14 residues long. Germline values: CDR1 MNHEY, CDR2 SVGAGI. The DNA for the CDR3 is TGTGCCAGCAGTTACTCGGGGGGGCGCTATGGCTACGCCTTC. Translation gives CASSYSGGRYGYAF.

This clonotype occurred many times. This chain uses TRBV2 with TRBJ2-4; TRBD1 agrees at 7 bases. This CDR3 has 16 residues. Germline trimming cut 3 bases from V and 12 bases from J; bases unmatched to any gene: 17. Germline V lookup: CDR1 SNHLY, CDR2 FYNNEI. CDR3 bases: TGTGCCAGCAGTGAGGATGGTGCGAGGACAGGAAGAGGTCAGTACTTC. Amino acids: CASSEDGARTGRGQYF.

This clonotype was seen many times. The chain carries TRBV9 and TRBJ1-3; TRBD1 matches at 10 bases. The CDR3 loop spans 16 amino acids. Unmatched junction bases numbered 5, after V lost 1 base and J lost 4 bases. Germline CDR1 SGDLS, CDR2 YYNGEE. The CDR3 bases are TGTGCCAGCAGCGTATGGGGGACAGGGGACGGAAACACCATATATTTT. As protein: CASSVWGTGDGNTIYF.

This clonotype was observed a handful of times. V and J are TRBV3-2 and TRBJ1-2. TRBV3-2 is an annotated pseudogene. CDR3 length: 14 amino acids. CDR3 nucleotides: TGTGCCAGCAGCCAAGATGAGAAGTACTATGGCTACACCTTC. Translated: CASSQDEKYYGYTF.

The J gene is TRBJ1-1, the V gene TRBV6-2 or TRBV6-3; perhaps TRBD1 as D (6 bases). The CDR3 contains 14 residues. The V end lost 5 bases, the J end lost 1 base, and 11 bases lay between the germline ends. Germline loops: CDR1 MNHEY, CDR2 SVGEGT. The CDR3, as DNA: TGTGCCAGCAGTCTGACAGGCCGGAACACTGAAGCTTTCTTT. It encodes CASSLTGRNTEAFF.

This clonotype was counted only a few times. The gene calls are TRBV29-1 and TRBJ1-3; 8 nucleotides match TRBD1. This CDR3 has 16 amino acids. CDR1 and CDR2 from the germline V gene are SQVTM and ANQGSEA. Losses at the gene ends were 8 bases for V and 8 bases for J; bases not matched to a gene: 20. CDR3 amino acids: CSTEGTGVPRSHTIYF. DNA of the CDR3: TGCAGCACAGAAGGGACAGGTGTCCCTAGGTCGCACACCATATATTTT. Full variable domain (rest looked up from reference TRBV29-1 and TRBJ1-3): SAVISQKPSRDICQRGTSLTIQCQVDSQVTMMFWYRQQPGQSLTLIATANQGSEATYESGFVIDKFPISRPNLTFSTLTVSNMSPEDSSIYLCSTEGTGVPRSHTIYFGEGSWLTVV.

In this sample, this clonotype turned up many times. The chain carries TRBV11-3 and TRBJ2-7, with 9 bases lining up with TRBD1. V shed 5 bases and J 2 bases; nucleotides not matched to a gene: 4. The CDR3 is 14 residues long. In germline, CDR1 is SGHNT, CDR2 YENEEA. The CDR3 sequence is CASSPTGGAYEQYF. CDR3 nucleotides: TGTGCCAGCAGCCCGACAGGGGGGGCCTACGAGCAGTACTTC.

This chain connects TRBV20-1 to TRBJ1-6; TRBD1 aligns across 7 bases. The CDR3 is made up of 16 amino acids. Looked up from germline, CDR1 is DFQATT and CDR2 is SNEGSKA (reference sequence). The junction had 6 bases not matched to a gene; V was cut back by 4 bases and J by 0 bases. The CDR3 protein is CSAIRDSISYNSPLHF. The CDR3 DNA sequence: TGCAGTGCTATCCGGGACAGCATCTCCTATAATTCACCCCTCCACTTT.

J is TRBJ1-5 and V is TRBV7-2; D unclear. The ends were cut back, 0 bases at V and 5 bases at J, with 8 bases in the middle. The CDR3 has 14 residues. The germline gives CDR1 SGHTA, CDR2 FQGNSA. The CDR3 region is CASSLADDYQPQHF. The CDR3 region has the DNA TGTGCCAGCAGCTTAGCGGACGATTATCAGCCCCAGCATTTT. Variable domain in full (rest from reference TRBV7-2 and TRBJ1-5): GAGVSQSPSNKVTEKGKDVELRCDPISGHTALYWYRQSLGQGLEFLIYFQGNSAPDKSGLPSDRFSAERTGGSVSTLTIQRTQQEDSAVYLCASSLADDYQPQHFGDGTRLSIL.

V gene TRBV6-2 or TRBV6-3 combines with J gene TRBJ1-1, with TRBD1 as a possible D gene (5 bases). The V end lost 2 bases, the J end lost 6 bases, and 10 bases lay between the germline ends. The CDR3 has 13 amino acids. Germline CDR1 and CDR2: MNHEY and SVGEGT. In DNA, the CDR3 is TGTGCCAGCAGTTACCCCGCGGGGCCTGAAGCTTTCTTT. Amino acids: CASSYPAGPEAFF.

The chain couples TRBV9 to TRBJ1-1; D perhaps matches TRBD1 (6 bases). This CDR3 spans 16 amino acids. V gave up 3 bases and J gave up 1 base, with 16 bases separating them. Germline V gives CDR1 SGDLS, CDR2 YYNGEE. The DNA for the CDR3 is TGTGCCAGCAGCGAGAAGGGAGGGGGTGGGAACACTGAAGCTTTCTTT. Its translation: CASSEKGGGGNTEAFF.

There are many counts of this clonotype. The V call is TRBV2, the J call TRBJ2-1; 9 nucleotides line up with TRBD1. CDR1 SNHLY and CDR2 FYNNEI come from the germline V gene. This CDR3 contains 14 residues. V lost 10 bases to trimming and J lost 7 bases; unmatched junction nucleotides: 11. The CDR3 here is CAIKPGTGPNEQFF. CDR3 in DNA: TGTGCCATCAAACCCGGGACAGGGCCAAATGAGCAGTTCTTC. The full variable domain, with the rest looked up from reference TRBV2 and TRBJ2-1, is EPEVTQTPSHQVTQMGQEVILRCVPISNHLYFYWYRQILGQKVEFLVSFYNNEISEKSEIFDDQFSVERPDGSNFTLKIRSTKLEDSAMYFCAIKPGTGPNEQFFGPGTRLTVL.

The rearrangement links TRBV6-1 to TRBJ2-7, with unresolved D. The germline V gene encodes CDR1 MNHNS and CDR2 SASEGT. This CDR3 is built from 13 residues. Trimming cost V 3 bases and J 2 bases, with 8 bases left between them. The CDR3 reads CASSDLQTYEQYF. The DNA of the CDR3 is TGTGCCAGCAGTGATTTACAGACCTACGAGCAGTACTTC.

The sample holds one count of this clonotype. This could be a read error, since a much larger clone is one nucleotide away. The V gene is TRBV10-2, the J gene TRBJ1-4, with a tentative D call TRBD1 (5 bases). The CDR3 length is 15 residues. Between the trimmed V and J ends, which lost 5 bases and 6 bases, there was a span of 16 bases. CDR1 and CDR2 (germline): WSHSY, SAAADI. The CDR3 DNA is TGCGCCAGCAGTAGAAAGGACTCGGGGCATGAAAAACTGTTTTTT. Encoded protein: CASSRKDSGHEKLFF.

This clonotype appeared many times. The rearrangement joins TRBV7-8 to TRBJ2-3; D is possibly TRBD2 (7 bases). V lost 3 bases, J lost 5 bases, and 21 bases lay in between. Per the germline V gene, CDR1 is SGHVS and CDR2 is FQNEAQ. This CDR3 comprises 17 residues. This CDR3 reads CASSFFHRRGREDTQYF. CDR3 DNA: TGTGCCAGCAGCTTCTTCCATAGGCGGGGGCGGGAAGATACGCAGTATTTT.

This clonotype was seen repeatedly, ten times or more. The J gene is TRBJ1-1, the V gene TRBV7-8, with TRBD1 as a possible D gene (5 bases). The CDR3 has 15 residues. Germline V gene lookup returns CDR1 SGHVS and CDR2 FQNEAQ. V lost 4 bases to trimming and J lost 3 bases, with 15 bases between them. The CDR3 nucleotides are TGTGCCAGCAGCTCCAGGGCAGGCTTGGACACTGAAGCTTTCTTT. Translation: CASSSRAGLDTEAFF. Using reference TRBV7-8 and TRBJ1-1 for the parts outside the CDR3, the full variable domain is GAGVSQSPRYKVAKRGQDVALRCDPISGHVSLFWYQQALGQGPEFLTYFQNEAQLDKSGLPSDRFFAERPEGSVSTLKIQRTQQEDSAVYLCASSSRAGLDTEAFFGQGTRLTVV.